Shown below are 31 T cell receptor beta chains from a single sample sequenced in a study of Graves' ophthalmopathy and Graves' hyperthyroidism. For repertoire sequencing, the TCR beta CDR3 regions were amplified from RNA transcripts. First-round RT-PCR used HTBI primers; second-round multiplex PCR followed. MiXCR was run by TCRdb on the multiplex PCR reads, yielding one entry per CDR3 protein. The table has a few hundred thousand distinct CDR3 sequences, about a sixth seen once. The sample consisted of peripheral blood. The receptor set was obtained from an adult woman with stable Graves' hyperthyroidism.

This clonotype was observed at least ten times. The CDR3 sequence is CASSPSGGLREQYF. CDR3 DNA sequence: TGTGCCAGCAGCCCAAGCGGGGGGCTACGAGAGCAGTACTTC. This chain joins TRBV28 and TRBJ2-7; 9 nucleotides match TRBD2. CDR1 MDHEN and CDR2 SYDVKM come from the germline V gene. The CDR3 has 14 residues. Trimming cost V 6 bases and J 7 bases; bases outside gene matches: 10.

At least ten counts were recorded for this clonotype. The rearrangement uses TRBV6-5 and TRBJ1-1; a weak D match, TRBD1 (5 bases). Trimming took 2 bases from V and 4 from J, leaving 11 bases between them. The germline CDR1 and CDR2 sequences are MNHEY and SVGAGI. The CDR3 has 14 residues. CDR3 in amino acids: CASSYGRVATEAFF. CDR3 sequence (DNA): TGTGCCAGCAGTTACGGCAGGGTGGCCACTGAAGCTTTCTTT.

This clonotype has at least ten counts. The rearrangement uses TRBV27 and TRBJ1-1; D uncertain. The CDR3 length is 14 residues. The germline V gene encodes CDR1 MNHEY and CDR2 SMNVEV (reference sequence). V was pared by 2 bases and J by 4 bases, with 11 bases between. CDR3 sequence: CASSLRRESTEAFF. DNA for the CDR3: TGTGCCAGCAGTTTAAGAAGGGAATCCACTGAAGCTTTCTTT.

The rearrangement links TRBV12-3 or TRBV12-4 to TRBJ2-5; a weak D match, TRBD2 (6 bases). The CDR3 totals 13 residues. V was pared by 6 bases and J by 4 bases, with 12 bases between. The CDR3 coding sequence is TGTGCCAGCAGCTCTCTAGCGACAGAGACCCAGTACTTC. Its translation: CASSSLATETQYF.

The J gene is TRBJ2-2, the V gene TRBV28; no clear D gene. The ends were cut back, 5 bases at V and 0 bases at J, with 13 bases in the middle. The length of the CDR3 is 16 residues. Germline CDR1 and CDR2: MDHEN and SYDVKM. The CDR3 sequence: CASSPRVGANTGELFF. The CDR3 nucleotides are TGTGCCAGCAGTCCCCGGGTGGGTGCGAACACCGGGGAGCTGTTTTTT. Complete variable domain (other parts from reference TRBV28 and TRBJ2-2): DVKVTQSSRYLVKRTGEKVFLECVQDMDHENMFWYRQDPGLGLRLIYFSYDVKMKEKGDIPEGYSVSREKKERFSLILESASTNQTSMYLCASSPRVGANTGELFFGEGSRLTVL.

This clonotype was recorded at least ten times. The chain is built from TRBV28 and TRBJ1-2; D unresolved. The CDR3 is made up of 14 amino acids. The germline V gene has CDR1 MDHEN and CDR2 SYDVKM. Trimming took off 10 bases at V and 2 bases at J, with 17 bases between the two ends. The DNA of the CDR3 is TGTGCCACCCACCTTAGGCAGCAAAACTATGGCTACACCTTC. This encodes CATHLRQQNYGYTF.

This clonotype was recorded many times. The chain has TRBV6-5 and TRBJ1-2; 12 nucleotides line up with TRBD1. Per germline, CDR1 MNHEY and CDR2 SVGAGI. The CDR3 length is 17 residues. J gave up 1 base and V 10 bases, and 13 bases lay outside the gene matches. In DNA, the CDR3 is TGTGCCACCACGAAGGGACAGGGGGCTGTCGGTAACTATGGCTACACCTTC. Translated, it gives CATTKGQGAVGNYGYTF.

Many counts were recorded for this clonotype. The chain has TRBV12-3 or TRBV12-4 and TRBJ1-3; D call uncertain. V was cut by 3 bases and J by 2 bases, with 2 bases left in between. The CDR3 sequence is 12 residues long. Written as DNA, the CDR3 is TGTGCCAGCAGTTTTGCTGGAAACACCATATATTTT. It translates to CASSFAGNTIYF.

Worth noting for this clonotype: This may be a read error: a much more frequent sequence differs by one nucleotide. The V and J genes are TRBV5-1 and TRBJ2-7, with 14 nucleotides matching TRBD2. CDR1 and CDR2 (germline): SGHRS, YFSETQ. V lost 6 bases to trimming and J lost 9 bases; unmatched junction nucleotides: 11. CDR3 length equals 15 residues. Written as DNA, the CDR3 is TGCGCCAGCATCGACCCGACTAGCGGGAGGGGTGGGCAGTACTTC. It yields the protein CASIDPTSGRGGQYF.

The chain carries TRBV4-1 and TRBJ2-7, with 11 bases matching TRBD2. The junction had 8 bases not matched to a gene; V was cut back by 0 bases and J by 4 bases. The germline CDR1 and CDR2 sequences are MGHRA and YSYEKL. The CDR3 runs to 17 residues. The CDR3 region is CASSQDPILAGEYEQYF. CDR3 bases: TGCGCCAGCAGCCAAGATCCAATACTAGCGGGAGAGTACGAGCAGTACTTC.

This chain uses TRBV28 with TRBJ2-5; 7 positions match TRBD1. The CDR3 has 14 residues. The germline gives CDR1 MDHEN, CDR2 SYDVKM. V shed 2 bases and J 4 bases; nucleotides not matched to a gene: 4. CDR3 sequence reads: CASSLNGDRETQYF. The CDR3 DNA sequence: TGTGCCAGCAGTTTAAATGGGGACAGAGAGACCCAGTACTTC.

The count of this clonotype is one. The J gene is TRBJ1-2, the V gene TRBV6-2 or TRBV6-3, with D perhaps TRBD1 (5 bases). V lost 2 bases and J lost 4, with 8 bases in between. The CDR3 loop spans 13 amino acids. The germline CDR1 and CDR2 sequences are MNHEY and SVGEGT. In nucleotides, the CDR3 is TGTGCCAGCAGTTACGGCGGGGGCTATGGCTACACCTTC. It is translated as CASSYGGGYGYTF.

In this sample, this clonotype turned up a few times. CDR3 region: CSVEVSTRGGSEYF. As DNA, the CDR3 is TGCAGCGTTGAAGTCTCGACCAGAGGGGGTTCAGAATATTTT. The chain recombines TRBV29-1 with TRBJ1-3; possibly TRBD1 for D (6 bases). Per germline, CDR1 SQVTM and CDR2 ANQGSEA. The CDR3 has 14 amino acids. V lost 1 base to trimming and J lost 15 bases, with 22 bases between them.

J is TRBJ2-4 and V is TRBV11-3; D is uncertain. The CDR3 is made up of 14 amino acids. Trimming pared 0 bases from V and 8 bases from J, leaving 11 bases between. Germline V gives CDR1 SGHNT, CDR2 YENEEA. CDR3 DNA: TGTGCCAGCAGCTTAGATGTGGAGTTGGACATTCAGTACTTC. Encoded protein: CASSLDVELDIQYF.

This clonotype was observed at least ten times. The chain employs TRBV12-3 or TRBV12-4 and TRBJ1-6; a possible D gene is TRBD1 (5 bases). The CDR3 length is 14 residues. V dropped 6 bases and J dropped 6 bases, with 12 bases sitting between them. CDR3 region: CASRPGRINSPLHF. The DNA of the CDR3 is TGTGCCAGCAGGCCGGGACGGATTAATTCACCCCTCCACTTT.

In the case of this clonotype: This could be a read error, since a much larger clone is one nucleotide away. The rearrangement uses TRBV29-1 and TRBJ1-1, with D uncertain. The length of the CDR3 is 11 residues. Germline assignment: CDR1 SQVTM and CDR2 ANQGSEA. CDR3 sequence: CSVVMNTEACF. The CDR3 nucleotides read TGCAGCGTTGTTATGAACACTGAAGCTTGCTTT.

V usage is TRBV3-1 and J usage is TRBJ2-2, with TRBD2 identical over 8 bases. Germline assignment: CDR1 LGHDT and CDR2 YNNKEL (reference sequence). This CDR3 has 17 amino acids. V trimming: 3 bases; J trimming: 3 bases; junction bases outside the gene matches: 9. This chain's CDR3 is CASSHLGLAGDTGELFF. CDR3 sequence (DNA): TGTGCCAGCAGCCATCTCGGGCTAGCGGGCGACACCGGGGAGCTGTTTTTT.

This clonotype was detected many times. The chain uses TRBV27 and TRBJ2-7, with 9 bases fitting TRBD2. Germline CDR1 and CDR2: MNHEY and SMNVEV (reference sequence). Trimming took 5 bases from V and 3 from J; bases not matched to a gene: 11. The CDR3 runs 16 residues. CDR3 region: CASSPSWLAGVYEQYF. The DNA for the CDR3 is TGTGCCAGCAGTCCCTCGTGGTTAGCGGGAGTCTACGAGCAGTACTTC.

This clonotype was counted a few times. V and J are TRBV11-3 and TRBJ2-2, with a possible D match to TRBD2 (5 bases). Germline CDR1 SGHNT, CDR2 YENEEA. With 5 bases removed from V and 4 bases from J, the gap between germline ends came to 11 bases. The CDR3 covers 14 residues. CDR3 protein: CASSKARGTGELFF. The CDR3, as DNA: TGTGCCAGCAGCAAGGCACGGGGCACCGGGGAGCTGTTTTTT.

This rearrangement joins TRBV29-1 to TRBJ1-1; D gene uncertain. Germline assignment: CDR1 SQVTM and CDR2 ANQGSEA. The germline V and J ends were trimmed by 4 bases and 3 bases, with 9 bases remaining between them. This CDR3 contains 12 residues. CDR3 coding DNA: TGCAGCGTTGGATCGGGATACACTGAAGCTTTCTTT. Protein product: CSVGSGYTEAFF.

This clonotype was counted ten times or more. The rearrangement links TRBV19 to TRBJ1-1; TRBD1 might be the D (5 bases). The CDR3 consists of 11 residues. Germline V lookup: CDR1 LNHDA, CDR2 SQIVND (reference sequence). V was trimmed by 10 bases and J by 5 bases, leaving 11 bases between them. The CDR3 nucleotides read TGTGCCATCAGGGAGAGGACTGAAGCTTTCTTT. It encodes CAIRERTEAFF. The full variable domain, in which reference TRBV19 and TRBJ1-1 provide the parts outside the CDR3, is DGGITQSPKYLFRKEGQNVTLSCEQNLNHDAMYWYRQDPGQGLRLIYYSQIVNDFQKGDIAEGYSVSREKKESFPLTVTSAQKNPTAFYLCAIRERTEAFFGQGTRLTVV.

The rearrangement links TRBV11-1 to TRBJ1-2; 11 bases fit TRBD1. CDR3 length equals 16 residues. CDR1 is SGHAT, CDR2 FQDESV, per germline (reference sequence). Trimming at V came to 7 bases and at J to 8 bases, leaving 15 bases not matched to a gene. In nucleotides, the CDR3 is TGTGCCAGCACCCGAGGACAGGGGGCGTCCGACAGCGGCTACACCTTC. Its protein is CASTRGQGASDSGYTF.

Concerning this clonotype itself: A much larger clone differs by one base, so this may be a read error. The V call is TRBV12-5, the J call TRBJ2-4; possibly TRBD1 for D (6 bases). The CDR3 runs 15 residues. The V gene lost 4 bases and the J gene lost 6 bases, with 16 bases spanning the gap. The germline V gene encodes CDR1 LGHNT and CDR2 FRNRAP. CDR3 bases: TGTGCTAGTGGTTCTTCCGCAGGGGTGGGAAACATTCAGTACTTC. It encodes CASGSSAGVGNIQYF.

This clonotype appeared many times. This chain links TRBV28 with TRBJ1-3, with unresolved D. CDR3 size: 15 residues. Germline-derived CDR1 and CDR2 are MDHEN and SYDVKM. V lost 3 bases and J lost 0, with 9 bases in between. The CDR3 loop is CASSFRSISGNTIYF. In DNA form, the CDR3 reads TGTGCCAGCAGTTTTCGGAGTATCTCTGGAAACACCATATATTTT.

Regarding this clonotype: A single base separates this from a much larger clone, so it may be a read error. The CDR3 end shows no conserved phenylalanine or tryptophan, and so a read error is likely. The genes are TRBV7-3 and TRBJ2-5, with D unresolved. This CDR3 has 13 residues. V was clipped by 4 bases and J by 5 bases, with 11 bases between them. From germline, CDR1 is SGHTA and CDR2 FQGTGA. This CDR3 is CASSSRRPETQYL. CDR3 nucleotide sequence: TGTGCCAGCAGCTCCCGGCGACCGGAGACCCAGTACCTC.

The chain joins TRBV28 to TRBJ1-2; D gene ambiguous. CDR3 size: 12 residues. Germline-derived CDR1 and CDR2 are MDHEN and SYDVKM. V was trimmed by 6 bases and J by 4 bases, leaving 9 bases between them. The CDR3 DNA sequence: TGTGCCAGCAGATTGGGGATCTATGGCTACACCTTC. It encodes CASRLGIYGYTF.

This clonotype was seen a handful of times. V is TRBV11-1 and J is TRBJ2-7; 8 bases map to TRBD2. This CDR3 region has 19 residues. V was pared by 5 bases and J by 0 bases, with 18 bases of the junction left unmatched. Per the germline V gene, CDR1 is SGHAT and CDR2 is FQDESV (reference sequence). In DNA, the CDR3 is TGTGCCAGCAGCCCTCGGGGGGGGAGGGCCGGGAAAAGCTCCTACGAGCAGTACTTC. This codes for CASSPRGGRAGKSSYEQYF.

This clonotype was seen a handful of times. The chain employs TRBV4-2 and TRBJ2-7; 7 nucleotides align to TRBD2. J gave up 11 bases and V 0 bases, and 16 bases lay outside the gene matches. Germline V gives CDR1 LGHNA, CDR2 YNFKEQ. The CDR3 runs 16 residues. The CDR3 nucleotides read TGTGCCAGCAGCCAAGATTGGGGAGCGTCCGCGGGAGAAGAGTACTTC. Amino acid sequence: CASSQDWGASAGEEYF.

The chain is built from TRBV27 and TRBJ1-1, with D unclear. V lost 8 bases to trimming and J lost 0 bases, with 16 bases between them. The CDR3 contains 15 residues. Germline V CDR1 and CDR2: MNHEY, SMNVEV (reference sequence). Written as DNA, the CDR3 is TGTGCCAGCTCACCGGGCGGGGAGATGAACACTGAAGCTTTCTTT. This translates into CASSPGGEMNTEAFF.

This clonotype showed up many times. The chain combines TRBV6-1 with TRBJ1-3; D might be TRBD1 (6 bases). Deletions cut 0 bases from V and 0 bases from J, with 12 bases between. CDR1 and CDR2 from the germline V gene are MNHNS and SASEGT. The CDR3 contains 17 residues. CDR3 DNA sequence: TGTGCCAGCAGTGAAGCACCGGGACAAAGCTCTGGAAACACCATATATTTT. Protein sequence: CASSEAPGQSSGNTIYF.

There are many counts of this clonotype. J is TRBJ2-7 and V is TRBV20-1; the D is unclear. The CDR3 is made up of 15 amino acids. Trimming removed 5 bases at V and 3 bases at J, with 20 bases between. Germline CDR1 reads DFQATT; CDR2 reads SNEGSKA (reference sequence). The CDR3 DNA sequence: TGCAGTGCTGACGGAGCCACCGGGTGGGGCTACGAGCAGTACTTC. Its protein product is CSADGATGWGYEQYF.